This T cell receptor (beta chain) was sequenced in a study of blood T cell repertoires in COVID-19. Trimming removed 9 bases from V and 3 bases from J; junction bases left unmatched: 11. The CDR3 length is 15 residues. Germline CDR1 is MNHEY and CDR2 is SVGAGI. Source study methods: Using reference gene primer amplification, nucleated cell counts were estimated. Sequencing was performed with immunoSEQ multiplex PCR; in TCRdb, only in-frame clones are kept and a portion is missing. V, J and clone size are those of that table, while D and trimming were read from the DNA. The profile shows 210,000 or so clones, 80% to 90% of them singletons.

Sample: peripheral blood. The chain employs TRBV6-5 and TRBJ1-3, with 7 positions matching TRBD1. The sequence was obtained from a woman aged 45-65 years with active or convalescent COVID-19. In DNA, the CDR3 is TGTGCCAGTACCAGGGGGAGCGGGTTTGGAAACACCATATATTTT. Its translation is CASTRGSGFGNTIYF.